These 13 T cell receptor beta chains were all obtained from the same sample, sequenced in a study of OX40 agonist ivuxolimab in advanced cancers. The protocol was immunoSEQ multiplex PCR, while the TCRdb copy is restricted to in-frame clones and leaves out a portion. The sample includes around 90,000 clones, 90% to 95% seen only once; the top ten take about 2.3%. The sample here was CD4+ or CD8+ T cells sorted from blood, taken in a trial of the OX40 agonist ivuxolimab. The receptors were sampled from an adult with an advanced solid tumor such as melanoma, head and neck, liver or kidney cancer.

This clone was counted once. J is TRBJ2-7 and V is TRBV5-1, with 8 bases lining up with TRBD1. The CDR3 is 13 amino acids. After removal of 8 bases from V and 4 bases from J, the junction contained 8 bases not matched to a gene. Germline-derived CDR1 and CDR2 are SGHRS and YFSETQ. This CDR3 reads CAREPRTGYEQYF. DNA of the CDR3: TGCGCCAGGGAACCGAGGACAGGGTACGAGCAGTACTTC.

V and J are TRBV10-3 and TRBJ2-2; 10 nucleotides agree with TRBD2. Germline assignment: CDR1 ENHRY and CDR2 SYGVKD. V gave up 6 bases and J gave up 5 bases; unmatched junction bases: 9. This CDR3 comprises 16 residues. CDR3 amino acids: CAIRETSGRGTGELFF. CDR3 DNA sequence: TGTGCCATCAGGGAGACTAGCGGGCGGGGGACCGGGGAGCTGTTTTTT.

Points on this clone: Just one base apart from a much larger clone, this may be a read error. The rearrangement links TRBV5-6 to TRBJ2-5; D is unresolved. The J call is doubtful: the DNA matches TRBJ2-7 better. The CDR3 has 12 amino acids. CDR1 and CDR2 (germline): SGHDT, YYEEEE. The CDR3 DNA reads as TGTGCCAGCAGCTTGTGGGTAAACGAGCAGTACTTC. Protein: CASSLWVNEQYF.

The gene calls are TRBV12-5 and TRBJ2-1; 8 nucleotides match TRBD1. Germline CDR1 LGHNT, CDR2 FRNRAP. Unmatched junction bases numbered 6, after V lost 3 bases and J lost 2 bases. CDR3 length equals 16 residues. The CDR3 nucleotides are TGTGCTAGTGGTTTCAGGGGGCGTGAACCCTACAATGAGCAGTTCTTC. This codes for CASGFRGREPYNEQFF. The whole variable domain, remainder taken from reference TRBV12-5 and TRBJ2-1, is DARVTQTPRHKVTEMGQEVTMRCQPILGHNTVFWYRQTMMQGLELLAYFRNRAPLDDSGMPKDRFSAEMPDATLATLKIQPSEPRDSAVYFCASGFRGREPYNEQFFGPGTRLTVL.

The J gene is TRBJ1-5, the V gene TRBV7-9; the match to TRBD1 covers 9 bases. V was pared by 4 bases and J by 3 bases, with 4 bases of the junction left unmatched. This CDR3 region has 15 residues. Germline V gives CDR1 SEHNR, CDR2 FQNEAQ (reference sequence). CDR3 nucleotide sequence: TGTGCCAGCAGCTGGGGACAGGGCAACAATCAGCCCCAGCATTTT. It encodes CASSWGQGNNQPQHF.

V is TRBV11-2 and J is TRBJ2-2; 8 bases are a match to TRBD2. This CDR3 is 15 amino acids long. Germline CDR1 and CDR2: SGHAT and FQNNGV. V lost 7 bases, J lost 6 bases, and 10 bases stayed unmatched. The CDR3 loop reads CASNPGGGGPGELFF. The CDR3 DNA reads TGTGCCAGCAACCCGGGGGGGGGAGGCCCCGGGGAGCTGTTTTTT.

The V and J genes are TRBV7-9 and TRBJ1-2; possible D gene TRBD1, 5 bases. This CDR3 is 12 amino acids long. The V gene's germline CDR1 is SEHNR and CDR2 FQNEAQ (reference sequence). Trimming shortened V by 2 bases and J by 8 bases, and 9 bases separated the two germline ends. The CDR3, as DNA: TGTGCCAGCAGCTTACCAGGGAACGGCTACACCTTC. Protein sequence: CASSLPGNGYTF. The complete variable domain, with remaining parts taken from reference TRBV7-9 and TRBJ1-2, reads DTGVSQNPRHKITKRGQNVTFRCDPISEHNRLYWYRQTLGQGPEFLTYFQNEAQLEKSRLLSDRFSAERPKGSFSTLEIQRTEQGDSAMYLCASSLPGNGYTFGSGTRLTVV.

This clone came up a few times. This chain connects TRBV30 to TRBJ1-5; D unclear. From germline, CDR1 is GTSNPN and CDR2 SVGIG (reference sequence). V was trimmed by 0 bases and J by 0 bases, leaving 6 bases between them. This CDR3 region has 14 residues. The CDR3 region has the DNA TGTGCCTGGAGTGTAGTGAATAGCAATCAGCCCCAGCATTTT. This translates into CAWSVVNSNQPQHF.

This chain joins TRBV10-3 and TRBJ2-3; TRBD2 is a possible D gene (5 bases). The V end was cut by 11 bases, the J end by 2 bases, with 11 bases between. CDR1 is ENHRY and CDR2 is SYGVKD in the germline V gene. This CDR3 comprises 12 residues. The CDR3 reads CAVAGNTDTQYF. The CDR3 coding sequence is TGTGCCGTTGCCGGGAACACAGATACGCAGTATTTT.

The chain carries TRBV20-1 and TRBJ2-3; D is unresolved. CDR1 DFQATT and CDR2 SNEGSKA come from the germline V gene (reference sequence). Trimming cost V 4 bases and J 5 bases, with 7 bases left between them. There are 11 residues in the CDR3. The CDR3: CSAKKVDTQYF. The CDR3 DNA follows: TGCAGTGCTAAAAAGGTAGATACGCAGTATTTT.

This chain's CDR3 is CASSDETFVGYF. In DNA form, the CDR3 reads TGTGCCAGCAGTGATGAGACTTTCGTGGGGTACTTC. The rearrangement links TRBV6-5 to TRBJ2-5, with no clear D. Trimming took off 5 bases at V and 13 bases at J, with 17 bases between the two ends. The CDR3 has 12 amino acids. Germline loops: CDR1 MNHEY, CDR2 SVGAGI.

The rearrangement uses TRBV9 and TRBJ1-3, with D perhaps matching TRBD1 (6 bases). V lost 3 bases to trimming and J lost 0 bases, with 10 bases between them. This CDR3 spans 15 amino acids. Germline V CDR1 and CDR2: SGDLS, YYNGEE. The CDR3: CASSGRDISGNTIYF. CDR3 nucleotide sequence: TGTGCCAGCAGCGGCCGGGACATCTCTGGAAACACCATATATTTT.

This clone showed up just a few times. This chain connects TRBV18 to TRBJ2-1; 11 positions match TRBD2. The V segment lost 3 bases and the J segment 2 bases; nucleotides outside the gene matches: 6. Germline assignment: CDR1 KGHSH and CDR2 LQKENI. The CDR3 contains 17 residues. The CDR3 DNA reads TGTGCCAGCTCACCTATCCTAGCGGGAGGCACCTACAATGAGCAGTTCTTC. Amino acids: CASSPILAGGTYNEQFF.